What follows describes a single T cell receptor beta chain. Its antigen remains unidentified. No quality values exist for individual bases; no much larger clone is one base distant. In Seattle, one collaborating source enrolled patients while the infection was active and tracked those patients longitudinally over the course of disease. Each collaborating institution followed its own protocols to collect whole blood in K2EDTA tubes. For TCRbeta analysis, collaborator samples were shipped as frozen whole blood, as isolated PBMCs, or as DNA extracted from either sample type. TCRbeta CDR3 regions were amplified from genomic DNA by means of the immunoSEQ Assay, a bias-controlled multiplex PCR. The published analysis was carried out like this. Nucleated cell counts per sample were estimated from amplification of reference gene primers within the assay. Sequence reads were collapsed and filtered to measure the absolute abundance of every unique TCRbeta CDR3 rearrangement. For each sample, productive Simpson clonality was calculated by taking the square root of Simpson's diversity index across productive rearrangements. In its TCRdb copy, this immuneACCESS table keeps in-frame sequences only and misses some clones. Where compared with another copy, unresolved V genes explain less than half of these, and the others have no known cause. From that table come the V and J calls and clone size; the DNA was used to work out D and trimming. The sample yields 80,000 to 100,000 clones; about 90% were counted once. Of the sample, 4% to 5% falls within the top ten clones.

V and J lose 6 bases and 4 bases, and a span of 9 bases separates them. CDR1 LNHDA and CDR2 SQIVND were looked up in the germline V gene (reference sequence). The cysteine opens and the phenylalanine closes a CDR3 of 13 amino acids. Only the CDR3 DNA stays, 39 bases, in frame from base 1. The source of the sample is a study of blood T cell repertoires in COVID-19 (dated by TCRdb to the early 2020s). Describing the broader study: Samples from collaborators originated in the United States, Italy and Spain and spanned both the acute and convalescent phases of COVID-19. The material from the prospective study consisted of cDNA or gDNA derived from T cells, B-cell-depleted T cells, or PBMCs. Deeply sampled blood TCRbeta repertoires from subjects exposed to, actively infected with, or recovered from COVID-19 were included in the dataset. The repertoires were released in a freely available public database intended as a resource for research on the immune response to SARS-CoV-2. The samples were drawn from two sources: the first 160 participants of the ongoing ImmuneRACE study, and some 1,300 subjects contributed by 6 global collaborators. A de-identified subject ID, COVID-19 status, age in years and sex were almost always included in the sample metadata. Where HLA class I and class II types were available, the types were taken from metadata supplied by the sample provider, not from assay-based typing.

Overall study outcomes, separate from this receptor: The quantity of clinical and demographic metadata differed by source and by participant and was supplied without curation.

The sequencing sample was made of peripheral blood. The clonotype was recovered from a human donor with COVID-19, enrolled during active disease. The donor label of this sample is uncertain. The rearranged chain carries TRBV19 and TRBJ1-4, with TRBD1 as a weak D call on 6 bases. CDR3 protein: CASRPGHNEKLFF. In nucleotides, the sequence is TGTGCCAGTAGACCGGGACATAATGAAAAACTGTTTTTT. Reference TRBV19 and TRBJ1-4 genes cover what lies past the CDR3, so the full variable domain is DGGITQSPKYLFRKEGQNVTLSCEQNLNHDAMYWYRQDPGQGLRLIYYSQIVNDFQKGDIAEGYSVSREKKESFPLTVTSAQKNPTAFYLCASRPGHNEKLFFGSGTQLSVL.